This T cell receptor (beta chain) is drawn from a study of blood T cell repertoires in COVID-19. Study summary: Material from acute and convalescent COVID-19 was sourced from the United States, Italy and Spain. PBMCs, B-cell-depleted T cells, or T cells were the source of the cDNA or gDNA that made up the material.

In the original analysis: Amplifying reference gene primers gave estimates of nucleated cell counts. Repertoires were generated with immunoSEQ multiplex PCR, while TCRdb's copy carries only in-frame clones and drops some. Clone size and V and J calls were adopted from that table, with D and trimming inferred from the DNA. The sample comprises approximately 4,900 clones, 89% of which are singletons, and less than 25% rests with the top ten. The receptor was derived from a human donor in a cohort sampled during active COVID-19. The sequencing sample was made of peripheral blood.

The CDR3 loop is CASSPKRGQLNMNTEAFF. CDR3 nucleotides: TGCGCCAGCAGCCCCAAGAGAGGACAGCTTAATATGAACACTGAAGCTTTCTTT. The chain carries TRBV4-3 and TRBJ1-1, with a weak D call TRBD1 (6 bases). Germline CDR1 LGHNA, CDR2 YSLEER. The CDR3 spans 18 residues. V lost 4 bases and J lost 0, with 21 bases in between.